One sample yielded the 29 T cell receptor beta chains listed below, sequenced in a study of early T cells in non-severe SARS-CoV-2 infection. MiXCR, run by TCRdb on the 5' RACE reads, gives a single entry per CDR3 protein. Of approximately 50,000 distinct CDR3 sequences listed, approximately 8.5% are singletons. The specimen was whole blood. The receptors here all came from an adult who was a healthcare worker with PCR-confirmed SARS-CoV-2 infection or an uninfected control (not recorded which).

The V and J genes are TRBV7-2 and TRBJ2-3; 7 nucleotides agree with TRBD1. In germline, CDR1 is SGHTA, CDR2 FQGNSA. The trim removed 7 bases at V and 0 bases at J, leaving 4 bases unmatched. The CDR3 is 14 residues long. The CDR3 spells CASTLTGSTDTQYF. DNA of the CDR3: TGTGCCAGCACCCTGACAGGGAGCACAGATACGCAGTATTTT.

Many counts were recorded for this clonotype. The rearrangement joins TRBV27 to TRBJ2-1, with D maybe TRBD1 (5 bases). Germline V gives CDR1 MNHEY, CDR2 SMNVEV (reference sequence). This CDR3 contains 14 residues. V lost 3 bases, J lost 10 bases, and 16 bases lay in between. The CDR3 DNA sequence: TGTGCCAGCAGTTTGGGTTCAGGGATCGGCGAGCAGTTCTTC. Encoded protein: CASSLGSGIGEQFF.

The chain couples TRBV7-3 to TRBJ2-3; tentative D call: TRBD1 (5 bases). Trimming left V 2 bases short and J 6 bases short, with 15 bases between. The CDR3 runs 15 residues. CDR1 SGHTA and CDR2 FQGTGA come from the germline V gene. The CDR3 protein is CASSLPQELGDTQYF. The CDR3 DNA reads TGTGCCAGCAGCTTACCACAGGAACTCGGCGATACGCAGTATTTT.

This clonotype was seen repeatedly, ten times or more. J is TRBJ1-1 and V is TRBV7-2; D gene uncertain. The germline V gene encodes CDR1 SGHTA and CDR2 FQGNSA. V lost 1 base to trimming and J lost 0 bases, with 6 bases between them. The CDR3 consists of 14 residues. Written as DNA, the CDR3 is TGTGCCAGCAGCTTAGAGATCATGAACACTGAAGCTTTCTTT. This encodes CASSLEIMNTEAFF.

The chain combines TRBV5-1 with TRBJ1-1; 7 bases align to TRBD1. This CDR3 is built from 13 residues. Germline CDR1 SGHRS, CDR2 YFSETQ. The trim removed 1 base at V and 6 bases at J, leaving 3 bases unmatched. The CDR3 DNA follows: TGCGCCAGCAGCTTGCAACAGGGGCCTGAAGCTTTCTTT. This codes for CASSLQQGPEAFF.

This clonotype was counted at least ten times. The genes are TRBV27 and TRBJ2-7; unclear D gene. Germline loops: CDR1 MNHEY, CDR2 SMNVEV (reference sequence). The CDR3 runs 13 residues. V lost 11 bases and J 2 bases, leaving 16 bases between the germline ends. In DNA, the CDR3 is TGTGCCGCCCGTGCTACTAATACCTACGAGCAGTACTTC. Translation gives CAARATNTYEQYF.

This clonotype has more than one count but fewer than ten. J is TRBJ2-4 and V is TRBV7-9, with D maybe TRBD1 (5 bases). The V end lost 5 bases, the J end lost 1 base, and 15 bases lay between the germline ends. There are 16 residues in the CDR3. In germline, CDR1 is SEHNR, CDR2 FQNEAQ (reference sequence). Here the CDR3 DNA reads TGTGCCAGCAGCAAAGGGTCAGGGTTGGCCAAAAACATTCAGTACTTC. Translated, it gives CASSKGSGLAKNIQYF.

The V call is TRBV29-1, the J call TRBJ2-2; tentatively, D is TRBD1 or TRBD2 (5 bases each). This CDR3 region has 15 residues. The germline CDR1 and CDR2 sequences are SQVTM and ANQGSEA. Between the trimmed V and J ends, which lost 6 bases and 2 bases, there was a span of 16 bases. In DNA, the CDR3 is TGCAGCGTGGGTACCGGGACCGGCAACACCGGGGAGCTGTTTTTT. It yields the protein CSVGTGTGNTGELFF.

This clonotype was seen many times. V gene TRBV5-1 combines with J gene TRBJ2-7; a possible D gene is TRBD2 (6 bases). This CDR3 is built from 14 residues. The germline gives CDR1 SGHRS, CDR2 YFSETQ. Trimming left V 2 bases short and J 0 bases short, with 9 bases between. CDR3 coding DNA: TGCGCCAGCAGCTTCGTCGGGAGCTCCTACGAGCAGTACTTC. Protein product: CASSFVGSSYEQYF.

The gene calls are TRBV4-2 and TRBJ1-6; 7 nucleotides match TRBD1. The J segment lost 7 bases and the V segment lost 4 bases, leaving 10 bases of the junction unmatched. The germline V gene encodes CDR1 LGHNA and CDR2 YNFKEQ. The CDR3 consists of 16 residues. The CDR3 loop is CASSRQRTGGNSPLHF. CDR3 sequence (DNA): TGTGCCAGCAGCCGCCAAAGGACAGGTGGCAATTCACCCCTCCACTTT.

This clonotype has ten or more counts. The chain links TRBV29-1 to TRBJ2-5, with a tentative D call TRBD2 (7 bases). The CDR3 length is 14 residues. The V and J ends lost 2 bases and 5 bases respectively, with 15 bases between them. Germline V gene lookup returns CDR1 SQVTM and CDR2 ANQGSEA. CDR3 in DNA: TGCAGCGTTGAAAACTACGGGGGGCTGGAGACCCAGTACTTC. This codes for CSVENYGGLETQYF. The variable domain in full, with the rest retrieved from reference TRBV29-1 and TRBJ2-5, is SAVISQKPSRDICQRGTSLTIQCQVDSQVTMMFWYRQQPGQSLTLIATANQGSEATYESGFVIDKFPISRPNLTFSTLTVSNMSPEDSSIYLCSVENYGGLETQYFGPGTRLLVL.

The chain uses TRBV28 and TRBJ1-2; no clear D gene. The V and J ends lost 3 bases and 4 bases respectively, with 9 bases between them. This CDR3 is built from 13 residues. Germline loops: CDR1 MDHEN, CDR2 SYDVKM. As DNA, the CDR3 is TGTGCCAGCAGTTTGGGGTCGGTCTATGGCTACACCTTC. Protein: CASSLGSVYGYTF.

This clonotype occurred many times. The rearrangement uses TRBV7-2 and TRBJ1-1; D is possibly TRBD1 (6 bases). Germline CDR1 is SGHTA and CDR2 is FQGNSA. The CDR3 runs 14 residues. Trimming shortened V by 5 bases and J by 1 base, and 11 bases separated the two germline ends. Here the CDR3 reads CASSERRGNTEAFF. The CDR3 DNA is TGTGCCAGCAGCGAACGCAGGGGGAACACTGAAGCTTTCTTT. Based on the CDR3 plus reference TRBV7-2 and TRBJ1-1, the full variable domain is GAGVSQSPSNKVTEKGKDVELRCDPISGHTALYWYRQSLGQGLEFLIYFQGNSAPDKSGLPSDRFSAERTGGSVSTLTIQRTQQEDSAVYLCASSERRGNTEAFFGQGTRLTVV.

This clonotype showed up many times. The chain uses TRBV6-5 and TRBJ1-2; maybe TRBD1 (6 bases). V lost 0 bases and J 4 bases, leaving 9 bases between the germline ends. CDR3 length equals 14 residues. The germline CDR1 and CDR2 sequences are MNHEY and SVGAGI. DNA of the CDR3: TGTGCCAGCAGTTACTCCGGACAGAGCTATGGCTACACCTTC. This translates into CASSYSGQSYGYTF.

The DNA of the CDR3 is TGTGCCAGCGCGACTGCAACTAATGAAAAACTGTTTTTT. As protein: CASATATNEKLFF. This sequence joins TRBV2 and TRBJ1-4; no definite D call. The CDR3 has 13 residues. V lost 8 bases, J lost 0 bases, and 7 bases lay in between. Germline V CDR1 and CDR2: SNHLY, FYNNEI.

This clonotype showed up just a few times. This chain links TRBV29-1 with TRBJ2-2; D remains unclear. The CDR3 covers 11 residues. Germline assignment: CDR1 SQVTM and CDR2 ANQGSEA. V lost 3 bases to trimming and J lost 7 bases, with 6 bases between them. DNA of the CDR3: TGCAGCGTTGAGATGGGCGGGGAGCTGTTTTTT. Translating gives CSVEMGGELFF.

V usage is TRBV7-2 and J usage is TRBJ2-7; TRBD2 matches 10 bases. Germline assignment: CDR1 SGHTA and CDR2 FQGNSA. The CDR3 covers 13 residues. Unmatched junction bases numbered 2, after V lost 2 bases and J lost 7 bases. The CDR3 here is CASSLPGLAEQYF. DNA for the CDR3: TGTGCCAGCAGCTTACCGGGACTAGCGGAGCAGTACTTC.

In this sample, this clonotype turned up many times. The CDR3 here is CASRASGSVYEQYF. As DNA, the CDR3 is TGTGCCAGCAGGGCTAGCGGGAGTGTTTACGAGCAGTACTTC. The V call is TRBV25-1, the J call TRBJ2-7, with 10 bases matching TRBD2. The V gene end was trimmed by 6 bases and the J gene end by 4 bases; junction bases not matched to a gene: 6. The CDR3 sequence is 14 residues long. CDR1 and CDR2 from the germline V gene are MGHDK and SYGVNS.

The chain's CDR3 is CASRAQGFETYEQYF. The CDR3 DNA sequence: TGTGCCAGCAGAGCTCAGGGTTTTGAAACCTACGAGCAGTACTTC. The chain joins TRBV28 to TRBJ2-7, with D tentatively TRBD1 (5 bases). Trimming removed 6 bases from V and 2 bases from J, with 17 bases in between. Germline V CDR1 and CDR2: MDHEN, SYDVKM. CDR3 length: 15 amino acids.

This clonotype was detected many times. The CDR3 spells CSALRYTEAFF. The CDR3 DNA follows: TGCAGCGCCCTACGGTACACTGAAGCTTTCTTT. The chain combines TRBV29-1 with TRBJ1-1; no clear D. The CDR3 covers 11 residues. Germline V gene sequence: CDR1 SQVTM, CDR2 ANQGSEA. V lost 7 bases, J lost 3 bases, and 9 bases lay in between.

This clonotype showed up many times. This rearrangement joins TRBV28 to TRBJ1-1; D is unresolved. Germline lookup yields CDR1 MDHEN and CDR2 SYDVKM. The CDR3 contains 12 residues. V was cut by 8 bases and J by 0 bases, with 7 bases left in between. In nucleotides, the CDR3 is TGTGCCAGCGACGGATTGAACACTGAAGCTTTCTTT. Translation: CASDGLNTEAFF.

This clonotype was observed at least ten times. The chain carries TRBV6-1 and TRBJ1-5; D is unclear. The CDR3 has 14 residues. Germline-derived CDR1 and CDR2 are MNHNS and SASEGT. Trimming shortened V by 2 bases and J by 4 bases, and 9 bases separated the two germline ends. The DNA of the CDR3 is TGTGCCAGCAGTGAATTCGAAGGGAATCAGCCCCAGCATTTT. Protein product: CASSEFEGNQPQHF.

V is TRBV6-5 and J is TRBJ2-6; a possible D gene is TRBD2 (5 bases). Germline V gene data show CDR1 as MNHEY and CDR2 as SVGAGI. V lost 0 bases to trimming and J lost 1 base, with 10 bases between them. There are 17 residues in the CDR3. CDR3 coding DNA: TGTGCCAGCAGTTACTCAAACACTAGATCTGGGGCCAACGTCCTGACTTTC. The encoded protein is CASSYSNTRSGANVLTF.

This clonotype occurred many times. The V gene is TRBV7-2, the J gene TRBJ2-5; 8 bases are a match to TRBD2. The CDR3 runs 14 residues. Germline trimming cut 5 bases from V and 9 bases from J; bases unmatched to any gene: 11. Germline V CDR1 and CDR2: SGHTA, FQGNSA. In nucleotides, the CDR3 is TGTGCCAGCAGCCGTCCGTTAGCGGGAATTTCCCAGTACTTC. Translated: CASSRPLAGISQYF.

CDR3 region: CATSGSSYNEQFF. The CDR3 DNA follows: TGTGCCACCAGCGGGAGTTCCTACAATGAGCAGTTCTTC. The chain carries TRBV24-1 and TRBJ2-1; D is possibly TRBD2 (6 bases). The length of the CDR3 is 13 residues. Looked up from germline, CDR1 is KGHDR and CDR2 is SFDVKD. Trimming stripped 7 bases from V and 1 base from J, with 7 bases between.

The V call is TRBV29-1, the J call TRBJ2-7; D remains unclear. V was shortened by 8 bases and J by 4 bases, with 12 bases between the two germline ends. Per the germline V gene, CDR1 is SQVTM and CDR2 is ANQGSEA. The CDR3 is 11 amino acids. CDR3: CSMKQQYEQYF. The CDR3 nucleotides read TGCAGCATGAAACAGCAGTACGAGCAGTACTTC.

This clonotype turned up a few times. The chain is built from TRBV6-2 or TRBV6-3 and TRBJ2-1; maybe TRBD1 (5 bases). The germline CDR1 and CDR2 sequences are MNHEY and SVGEGT. There are 13 residues in the CDR3. V lost 5 bases and J 4 bases, leaving 9 bases between the germline ends. The CDR3 region is CASSAPGYNEQFF. The DNA for the CDR3 is TGTGCCAGCAGTGCGCCAGGGTACAATGAGCAGTTCTTC.

This clonotype was recorded many times. This chain links TRBV16 with TRBJ2-7; D remains ambiguous. The CDR3 is 12 residues long. The ends were cut back, 4 bases at V and 5 bases at J, with 9 bases in the middle. From germline, CDR1 is KGHSY and CDR2 FQNENV. The CDR3: CASSLVGHEQYF. Here the CDR3 DNA reads TGTGCCAGCAGCCTCGTTGGTCACGAGCAGTACTTC.

This clonotype was seen a handful of times. V is TRBV4-1 and J is TRBJ1-6; D uncertain. Trimming shortened V by 0 bases and J by 8 bases, and 5 bases separated the two germline ends. CDR1 and CDR2 from the germline V gene are MGHRA and YSYEKL. The CDR3 is made up of 13 amino acids. The CDR3 nucleotides are TGCGCCAGCAGCCAAGAATTGGATTCACCCCTCCACTTT. Translated, it gives CASSQELDSPLHF.